The sequence of this T cell receptor (beta chain) was determined in a study of T cells in Graves' hyperthyroidism and ophthalmopathy. RNA transcripts were the template for amplifying TCR beta CDR3 regions. In the first-round RT-PCR of the TCR CDR3, the HTBI primer set was used. TCRdb fed the multiplex PCR reads into MiXCR, producing one record per CDR3 protein. The top ten clones hold less than 3.5% of a sample with hundreds of thousands of distinct CDR3 sequences, 15% to 20% of them seen once. Deletions cut 7 bases from V and 5 bases from J, with 17 bases between. The CDR3 has 14 amino acids. The germline V gene encodes CDR1 LNHDA and CDR2 SQIVND (reference sequence).

What was sequenced was blood. This chain uses TRBV19 with TRBJ1-1; D is possibly TRBD1 (5 bases). The receptor was derived from a woman aged 40 to 50 with Graves' ophthalmopathy. The CDR3 sequence: CASNGQGVRTEAFF. CDR3 DNA: TGTGCCAGTAATGGCCAGGGAGTCAGAACTGAAGCTTTCTTT.